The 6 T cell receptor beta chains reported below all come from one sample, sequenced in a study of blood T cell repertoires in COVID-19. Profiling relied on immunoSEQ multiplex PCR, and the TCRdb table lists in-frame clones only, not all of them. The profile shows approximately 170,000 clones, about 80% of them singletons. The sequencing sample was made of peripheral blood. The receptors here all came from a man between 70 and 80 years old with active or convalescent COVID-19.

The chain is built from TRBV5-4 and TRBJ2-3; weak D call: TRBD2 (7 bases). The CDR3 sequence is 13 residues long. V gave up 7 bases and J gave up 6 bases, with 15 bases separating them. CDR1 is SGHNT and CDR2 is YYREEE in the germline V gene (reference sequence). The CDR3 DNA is TGTGCCAGCCAACGGGGGGCCATCGATACGCAGTATTTT. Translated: CASQRGAIDTQYF.

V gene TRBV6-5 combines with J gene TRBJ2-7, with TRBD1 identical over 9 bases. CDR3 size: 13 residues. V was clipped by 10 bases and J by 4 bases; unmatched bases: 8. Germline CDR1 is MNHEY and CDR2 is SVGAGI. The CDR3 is CATAGTGRYEQYF. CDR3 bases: TGTGCCACCGCCGGGACAGGGCGTTACGAGCAGTACTTC.

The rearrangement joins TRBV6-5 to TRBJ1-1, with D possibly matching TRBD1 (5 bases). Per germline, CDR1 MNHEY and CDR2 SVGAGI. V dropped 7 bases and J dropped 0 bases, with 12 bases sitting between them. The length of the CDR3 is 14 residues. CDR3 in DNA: TGTGCCAGCAACCCGGGACTGATGAACACTGAAGCTTTCTTT. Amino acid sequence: CASNPGLMNTEAFF.

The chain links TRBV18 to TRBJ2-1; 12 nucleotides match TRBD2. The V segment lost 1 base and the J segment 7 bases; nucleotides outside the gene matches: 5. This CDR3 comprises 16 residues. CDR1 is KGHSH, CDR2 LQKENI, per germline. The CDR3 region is CASSPQLAGGGNEQFF. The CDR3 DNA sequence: TGTGCCAGCTCACCACAACTAGCGGGAGGAGGTAATGAGCAGTTCTTC.

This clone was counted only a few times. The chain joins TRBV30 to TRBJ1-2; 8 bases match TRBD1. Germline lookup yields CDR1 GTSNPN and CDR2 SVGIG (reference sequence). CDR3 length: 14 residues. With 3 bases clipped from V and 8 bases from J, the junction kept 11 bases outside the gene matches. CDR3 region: CAWREDREARGYTF. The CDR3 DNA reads TGTGCCTGGAGGGAGGACAGGGAAGCGAGGGGCTACACCTTC.

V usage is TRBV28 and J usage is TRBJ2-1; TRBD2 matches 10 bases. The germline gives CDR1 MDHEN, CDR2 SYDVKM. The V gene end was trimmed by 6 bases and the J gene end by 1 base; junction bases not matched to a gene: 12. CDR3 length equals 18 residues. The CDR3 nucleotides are TGTGCCAGCAGCATGAGCGGGAGGGAGCCCCATTCCTACAATGAGCAGTTCTTC. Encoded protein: CASSMSGREPHSYNEQFF.